What follows is one T cell receptor beta chain and its context. Antigen unknown. Deletions cut 4 bases from V and 13 bases from J, with 14 bases between. Germline V gene sequence: CDR1 ENHRY, CDR2 SYGVKD. This CDR3 spans 13 amino acids. This sample was included in a study of T cells and Merkel cell carcinoma outcomes. Regarding the study as a whole: Repertoire plus T-cell density reportedly predicted Merkel cell carcinoma outcomes.

Produced via immunoSEQ multiplex PCR; TCRdb's table is partial and in-frame only. Here the sample spans over 2,500 clones, around 95% being singletons. The sequence was collected from a human donor with Merkel cell carcinoma. Specimen: tumor tissue from Merkel cell carcinoma. The chain links TRBV10-3 to TRBJ2-6; TRBD1 is a possible D gene (5 bases). CDR3 region: CAISGRVDNVLTF. The CDR3 coding sequence is TGTGCCATCAGTGGCAGGGTGGACAATGTCCTGACTTTC.